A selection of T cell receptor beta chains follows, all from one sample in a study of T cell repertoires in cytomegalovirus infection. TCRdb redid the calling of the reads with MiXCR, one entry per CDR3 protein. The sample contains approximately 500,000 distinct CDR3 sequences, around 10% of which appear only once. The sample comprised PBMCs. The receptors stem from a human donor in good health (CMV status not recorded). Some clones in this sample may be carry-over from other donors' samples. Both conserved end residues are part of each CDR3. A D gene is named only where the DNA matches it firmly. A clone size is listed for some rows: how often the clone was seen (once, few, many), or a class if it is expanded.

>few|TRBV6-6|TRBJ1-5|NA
TGTGCCAGCAGTAACTTGGGAAGAAGTCAGCCCCAGCATTTT
CASSNLGRSQPQHF
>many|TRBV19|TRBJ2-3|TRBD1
TGTGCCAGCCTAGACAGGGCTAGCACAGATACGCAGTATTTT
CASLDRASTDTQYF
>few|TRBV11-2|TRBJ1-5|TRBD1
TGTGCCAGCAGCTTGGGGACAGGGGTGGAACAGCCCCAGCATTTT
CASSLGTGVEQPQHF
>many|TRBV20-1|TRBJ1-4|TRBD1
TGCAGTGCTAAGGGACAGGGAACAACTAATGAAAAACTGTTTTTT
CSAKGQGTTNEKLFF
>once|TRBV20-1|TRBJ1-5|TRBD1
TGCAGTGCTATTACAGGGGTGCGCAATCAGCCCCAGCATTTT
CSAITGVRNQPQHF
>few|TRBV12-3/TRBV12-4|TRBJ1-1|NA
TGTGCCAGCAGTTTAGTCATCTCCCCTGAAGCTTTCTTT
CASSLVISPEAFF
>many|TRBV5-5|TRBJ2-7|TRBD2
TGTGCCAGCAGCGCGGGACTAGCGGCGAACGAGCAGTACTTC
CASSAGLAANEQYF
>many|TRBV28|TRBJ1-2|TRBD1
TGTGCCAGCAGTCCCCGGACAGGGGGCACCTATGGCTACACCTTC
CASSPRTGGTYGYTF
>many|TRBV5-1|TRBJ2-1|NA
TGCGCCAGCAAGGATAGCAGCTCCTACAATGAGCAGTTCTTC
CASKDSSSYNEQFF
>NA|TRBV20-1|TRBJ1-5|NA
TGCAGTGCTTACAGGAGTAGCAATCAGCCCCAGCATTTT
CSAYRSSNQPQHF
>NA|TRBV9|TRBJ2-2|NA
TGTGCCAGCAGCGTAGGGAGTGAGCTGTTTTTT
CASSVGSELFF
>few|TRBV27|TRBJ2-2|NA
TGTGCCAGCAGTTTGTCCGGTGCCACCGGGGAGCTGTTTTTT
CASSLSGATGELFF
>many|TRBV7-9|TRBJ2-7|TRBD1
TGTGCCAGCAGCTCCCGGGACAGGGGCCAGGCCTACGAGCAGTACTTC
CASSSRDRGQAYEQYF
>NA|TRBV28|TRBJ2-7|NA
TGTGCCAGCAGACAATCTAGGGAGCAGTACTTC
CASRQSREQYF
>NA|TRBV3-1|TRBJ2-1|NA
TGTGCCAGCAGCCAAGCCCTAGCGACAAATGAGCAGTTCTTC
CASSQALATNEQFF
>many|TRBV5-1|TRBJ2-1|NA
TGCGCCAGCAGCTTGGAGCTAGCCCGGGGGGAGCAGTTCTTC
CASSLELARGEQFF
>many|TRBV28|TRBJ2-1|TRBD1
TGTGCCAGCACCAAGCGGGACAGGGATAGCAATGAGCAGTTCTTC
CASTKRDRDSNEQFF
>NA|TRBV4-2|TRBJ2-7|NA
TGTGCCAGCAGCCAAGATAAAACCGGCTACGAGCAGTACTTC
CASSQDKTGYEQYF
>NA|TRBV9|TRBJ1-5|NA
TGTGCCAGCAGCGTAGGAGGTGAACAGCCCCAGCATTTT
CASSVGGEQPQHF
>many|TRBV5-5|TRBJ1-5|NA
TGTGCCAGCAGCCTGCTGTCAGGGGACCATCAGCCCCAGCATTTT
CASSLLSGDHQPQHF
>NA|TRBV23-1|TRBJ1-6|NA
TGCGCCAGCGGAAGACCTAGCTCCTATAATTCACCCCTCCACTTT
CASGRPSSYNSPLHF
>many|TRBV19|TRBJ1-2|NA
TGTGCCAGTAAGAGGGATGGCTACACCTTC
CASKRDGYTF
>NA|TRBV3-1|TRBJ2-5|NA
TGTGCCAGCAGCCAAGATGTTGCGGTCGCGGGAACCCAGTACTTC
CASSQDVAVAGTQYF
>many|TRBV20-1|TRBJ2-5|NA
TGCAGTGCTCGGATGCTGGCGGAAGAGACCCAGTACTTC
CSARMLAEETQYF
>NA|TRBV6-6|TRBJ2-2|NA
TGTGCCAGCAGTTACGGGGGTGGCACCGGGGAGCTGTTTTTT
CASSYGGGTGELFF
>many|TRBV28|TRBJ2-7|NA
TGTGCCAGCACCCTGGCCAGCGTAAGGGAGCAGTACTTC
CASTLASVREQYF
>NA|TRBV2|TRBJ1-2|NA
TGTGCCAGCAGTGAACGGGGAGATGGCTACACCTTC
CASSERGDGYTF
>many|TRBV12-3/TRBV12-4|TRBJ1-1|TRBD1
TGTGCCAGCACCAGGACAGGGGGCGCGAACACTGAAGCTTTCTTT
CASTRTGGANTEAFF
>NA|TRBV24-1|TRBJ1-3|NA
TGTGCCACCAGTGAGGGGGACGCGGGTTCTGGAAACACCATATATTTT
CATSEGDAGSGNTIYF
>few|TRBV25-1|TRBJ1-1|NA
TGTGCCAGCAGTGAATCGGGGGACACCCAACCTGAAGCTTTCTTT
CASSESGDTQPEAFF
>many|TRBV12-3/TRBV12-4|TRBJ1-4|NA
TGTGCCAGCAGTCTCCTTGCTGCAACTAATGAAAAACTGTTTTTT
CASSLLAATNEKLFF
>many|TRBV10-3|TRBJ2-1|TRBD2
TGTGCCATCAGTGAGTCGGGGGGGAAGGATGAGCAGTTCTTC
CAISESGGKDEQFF
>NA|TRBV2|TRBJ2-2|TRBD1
TGTGCCACCCCAAGGACAGGGTCGAGTACCGGGGAGCTGTTTTTT
CATPRTGSSTGELFF
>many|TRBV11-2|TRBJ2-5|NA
TGTGCCAGCAGTCCTGGGGGGGGCGTGGAGACCCAGTACTTC
CASSPGGGVETQYF
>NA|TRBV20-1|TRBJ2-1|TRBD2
TGCAGTGCCAGACTAGCGGGAGATAATGAGCAGTTCTTC
CSARLAGDNEQFF
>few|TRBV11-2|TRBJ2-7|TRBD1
TGTGCCAGCAGCACTGGACAGGGGATTCCCTACGAGCAGTACTTC
CASSTGQGIPYEQYF